This T cell receptor beta chain was captured in a study of molecular identifiers for immune sequencing clone quantification. Study details: The replicates split RNA from around 20,000 or 100,000 naive CD8 cells five ways and sequenced four.

Remarks on this clonotype: No antigen is known for it.

Deletions cut 8 bases from V and 1 base from J, with 15 bases between. There are 14 residues in the CDR3. Germline V gene lookup returns CDR1 SNHLY and CDR2 FYNNEI. Libraries of naive CD8 cells were prepared from about 19,000 to 1,100,000 sorted cells using 10%, 30% or 50% RNA. Sorting selected naive CD8 T cells with a CD8+CD4-CCR7+CD45RA+ phenotype. General study results and limits: Underestimation of highly expanded clone sizes could arise where identical TCR molecules share a barcode.

In TCRdb, the PCR reads were re-called with MiXCR into one record per CDR3 protein. The sample lists approximately 550,000 distinct CDR3 sequences; roughly 25% were seen once. The sample was naive CD8+ T cells from blood, with Jurkat cell RNA spiked in. Subset: FACS-sorted CD8+CD4-CCR7+CD45RA+ naive T cells. The receptor comes from a human donor in good health. Some libraries in this study had Jurkat cell RNA spiked in. This rearrangement joins TRBV2 to TRBJ2-7, with D perhaps TRBD1 or TRBD2 (5 bases each). The CDR3 protein is CASEVGTGSYEQYF. For the CDR3, the DNA is TGTGCCAGCGAGGTCGGGACGGGGTCCTACGAGCAGTACTTC. Using reference TRBV2 and TRBJ2-7 for the parts outside the CDR3, the full variable domain is EPEVTQTPSHQVTQMGQEVILRCVPISNHLYFYWYRQILGQKVEFLVSFYNNEISEKSEIFDDQFSVERPDGSNFTLKIRSTKLEDSAMYFCASEVGTGSYEQYFGPGTRLTVT.